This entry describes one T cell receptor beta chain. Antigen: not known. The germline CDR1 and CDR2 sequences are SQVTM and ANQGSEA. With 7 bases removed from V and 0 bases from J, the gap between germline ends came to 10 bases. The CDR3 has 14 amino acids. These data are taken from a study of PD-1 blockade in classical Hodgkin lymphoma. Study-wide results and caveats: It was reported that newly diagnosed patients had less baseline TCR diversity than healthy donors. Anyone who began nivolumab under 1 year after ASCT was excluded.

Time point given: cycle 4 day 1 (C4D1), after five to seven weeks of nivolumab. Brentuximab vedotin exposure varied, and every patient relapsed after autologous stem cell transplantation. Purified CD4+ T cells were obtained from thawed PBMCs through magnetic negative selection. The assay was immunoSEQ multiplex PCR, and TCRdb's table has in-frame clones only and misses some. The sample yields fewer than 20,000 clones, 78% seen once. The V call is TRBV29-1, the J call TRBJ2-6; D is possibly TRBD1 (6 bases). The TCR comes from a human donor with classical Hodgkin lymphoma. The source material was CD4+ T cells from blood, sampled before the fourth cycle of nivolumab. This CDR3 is CSATGISGANVLTF. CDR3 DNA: TGCAGCGCTACAGGGATCTCTGGGGCCAACGTCCTGACTTTC.